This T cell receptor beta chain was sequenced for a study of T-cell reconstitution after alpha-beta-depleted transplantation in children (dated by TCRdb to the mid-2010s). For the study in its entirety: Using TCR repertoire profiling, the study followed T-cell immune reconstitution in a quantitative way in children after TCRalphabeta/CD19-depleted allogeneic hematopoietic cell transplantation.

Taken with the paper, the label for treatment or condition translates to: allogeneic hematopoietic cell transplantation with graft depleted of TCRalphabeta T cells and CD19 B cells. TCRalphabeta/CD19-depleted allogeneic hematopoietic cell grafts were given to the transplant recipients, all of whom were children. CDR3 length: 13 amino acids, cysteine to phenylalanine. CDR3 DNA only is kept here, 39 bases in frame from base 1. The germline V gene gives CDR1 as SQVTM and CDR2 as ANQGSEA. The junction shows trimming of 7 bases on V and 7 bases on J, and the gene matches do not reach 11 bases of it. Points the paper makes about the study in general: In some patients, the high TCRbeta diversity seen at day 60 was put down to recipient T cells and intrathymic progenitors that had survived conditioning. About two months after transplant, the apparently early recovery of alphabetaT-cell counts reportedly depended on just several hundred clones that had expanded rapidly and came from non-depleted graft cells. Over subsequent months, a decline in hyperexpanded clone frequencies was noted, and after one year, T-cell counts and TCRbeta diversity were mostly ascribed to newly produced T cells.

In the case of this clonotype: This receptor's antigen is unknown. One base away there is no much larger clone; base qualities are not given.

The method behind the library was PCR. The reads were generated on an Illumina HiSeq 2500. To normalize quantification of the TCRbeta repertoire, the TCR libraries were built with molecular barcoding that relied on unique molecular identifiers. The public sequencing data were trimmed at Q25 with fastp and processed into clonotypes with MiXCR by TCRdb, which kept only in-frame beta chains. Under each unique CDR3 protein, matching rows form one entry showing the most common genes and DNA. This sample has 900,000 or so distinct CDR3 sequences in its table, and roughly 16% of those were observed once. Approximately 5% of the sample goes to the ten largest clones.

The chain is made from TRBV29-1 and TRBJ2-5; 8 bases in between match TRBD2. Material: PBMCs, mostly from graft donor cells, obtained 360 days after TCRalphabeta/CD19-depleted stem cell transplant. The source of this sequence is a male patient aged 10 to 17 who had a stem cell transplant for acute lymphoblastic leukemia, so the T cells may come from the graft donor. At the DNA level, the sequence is TGCAGCGGTACGCCGGGAGGGTATACGACCCAGTACTTC. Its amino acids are CSGTPGGYTTQYF.